These T cell receptor beta chains were read from a single sample in a study of blood T cell repertoires in COVID-19. Assay used: immunoSEQ multiplex PCR; TCRdb lists only in-frame clones, some missing. The table has approximately 210,000 clones, approximately 90% seen once; the top ten hold 0.95% to 1.5%. Sequenced: peripheral blood. These receptors all come from a man aged 25-45 years with acute or convalescent COVID-19. The conserved cysteine and the conserved F or W are not part of the CDR3 here.

v_call,j_call,cdr3_length,cdr3_aa
TRBV30,TRBJ1-2,14,ACYSTSGIVNYGYT
TRBV7-9,TRBJ2-7,15,ASSPHIRQGIRHEQY
TRBV18,TRBJ2-1,14,ASSPKQGGSYNEQF
TRBV13,TRBJ1-6,13,ASSHIRGTNSPLH
TRBV7-2,TRBJ2-3,12,ASSLQGWGHTQY
TRBV7-8,TRBJ1-3,11,ATSGQPGNTIY
TRBV19,TRBJ1-1,11,ASRDTGVTEAF
TRBV20-1,TRBJ2-3,8,SALKNTQY
TRBV9,TRBJ1-2,11,ASSVAGVEGYT
TRBV15,TRBJ2-3,14,ATSRGQVRATDTQY
TRBV7-9,TRBJ2-4,16,ASSLSSGSPWGKNIQY
TRBV5-6,TRBJ2-7,13,ASSLVLGQGVEQY
TRBV18,TRBJ2-1,15,ASSRPGIAGSYNEQF
TRBV28,TRBJ2-5,14,ASTPRLAGVRETQY
TRBV18,TRBJ1-6,13,ASSISGTDNSPLH
TRBV28,TRBJ1-2,12,ASSTTGNNYGYT
TRBV28,TRBJ1-2,15,ASSDITIGQGSGGYT
TRBV5-1,TRBJ2-3,14,ASSLGTASSTDTQY
TRBV20-1,TRBJ1-1,9,SALRQAEAF
TRBV11-2,TRBJ2-7,12,ASTLLGENYEQY
TRBV27,TRBJ1-6,12,ASSRTDFNSPLH
TRBV5-1,TRBJ2-3,13,ASSRDRASTDTQY
TRBV5-1,TRBJ1-1,11,ASSQQTNTEAF
TRBV7-8,TRBJ1-5,16,ASSPTRMGRLSNQPQH
TRBV5-1,TRBJ2-2,13,ASSLAGRGAGELF
TRBV5-1,TRBJ2-1,12,ASSQRGAYNEQF
TRBV2,TRBJ2-1,11,ATRAGYNNEQF
TRBV5-1,TRBJ1-2,11,ASSESPGDGYT
TRBV28,TRBJ1-2,12,ASSSLTGNYGYT
TRBV28,TRBJ2-7,8,ASSLNEQY
TRBV2,TRBJ2-3,14,ASSATGVLIADTQY